A single sample gave rise to the 5 T cell receptor beta chains below, sequenced in a study of T cells in women clearing cervical HPV infection (dated by TCRdb to between 2018 and 2020). Library generation was performed with the immunoSEQ multiplex PCR assay. Held by TCRdb, this immuneACCESS table contains in-frame sequences only and omits some clones. Under half of the omission traces to an unresolved V gene where checked; the cause of the rest is unknown. The sample has 20,000 to 25,000 clones on record. The ten largest clonotypes hold 6.7% of the sample. The sequenced sample was blood buffy coat. The receptors were sampled from a woman between 18 and 70 years old with a cervical HPV16 infection that either progressed to CIN3+ or cleared (not recorded which).

With respect to this clone: The DNA ends 3 residues before the CDR3 does, and the rest of the CDR3 is filled in from the germline J gene. The chain uses TRBV7-3 and TRBJ2-3; 7 bases are a match to TRBD1. V lost 5 bases and J lost 3; bases outside the gene matches: 2. CDR1 and CDR2 from the germline V gene are SGHTA and FQGTGA. The CDR3 sequence is 13 residues long. CDR3 amino acids: CASSTTGTDTQYF. CDR3 bases read: TGTGCCAGCAGCACGACAGGGACAGATACG.

A remark on this clone: The read stops 3 residues short of the end of the CDR3; the missing end is completed from the germline J gene. This chain uses TRBV7-6 with TRBJ2-2; 8 nucleotides agree with TRBD2. The J segment lost 8 bases and the V segment lost 1 base, leaving 9 bases of the junction unmatched. The CDR3 is 16 residues long. Germline V gene data show CDR1 as SGHVS and CDR2 as FNYEAQ. The CDR3 DNA, read in part, is TGTGCCAGCAGCTTAGAAGCGGGAGTGGCGTTTGGGGAG. Protein sequence: CASSLEAGVAFGE. The full CDR3 reads CASSLEAGVAFGELFF.

As to this clone: The read terminates 3 residues before the CDR3 end, so the remaining end is supplied by the germline J gene. The V call is TRBV20-1, the J call TRBJ2-5, with D tentatively TRBD2 (6 bases). Trimming removed 0 bases at V and 4 bases at J, with 18 bases between. The length of the CDR3 is 16 residues. Germline V lookup: CDR1 DFQATT, CDR2 SNEGSKA (reference sequence). The covered CDR3 bases are TGCAGTGCTAGAGAAATGGCGGGAAGGTTTATAGAGACC. This translates into CSAREMAGRFIET. The CDR3 as a whole reads CSAREMAGRFIETQYF.

On this clone itself: The DNA ends 3 residues before the CDR3 does, and the rest of the CDR3 is filled in from the germline J gene. The chain employs TRBV11-2 and TRBJ2-3; 9 bases are shared with TRBD2. The ends lost 5 bases at V and 2 bases at J; junction bases unmatched: 5. The CDR3 extends over 15 amino acids. Germline V gene sequence: CDR1 SGHAT, CDR2 FQNNGV. The CDR3 sequence is CASSPRLAATDTQYF. The sequenced part of the CDR3 DNA is TGTGCCAGCAGCCCCCGACTAGCGGCCACAGATACG. Variable domain in full (rest from reference TRBV11-2 and TRBJ2-3): EAGVAQSPRYKIIEKRQSVAFWCNPISGHATLYWYQQILGQGPKLLIQFQNNGVVDDSQLPKDRFSAERLKGVDSTLKIQPAKLEDSAVYLCASSPRLAATDTQYFGPGTRLTVL.

As to this clone: The read terminates 3 residues before the CDR3 end, so the remaining end is supplied by the germline J gene. The same CDR3 is also encoded by other DNA sequences in this sample. The V gene is TRBV7-9, the J gene TRBJ2-2, with 14 bases lining up with TRBD2. V lost 7 bases to trimming and J lost 8 bases; unmatched junction nucleotides: 3. The CDR3 runs 14 residues. In germline, CDR1 is SEHNR, CDR2 FQNEAQ (reference sequence). The CDR3 protein is CASTGLAGAGELFF. CDR3 bases read: TGTGCCAGCACGGGACTAGCGGGAGCGGGGGAG.